These 16 T cell receptor beta chains were sequenced from one sample in a study of T cell responses to AZD1222 COVID-19 vaccine. Profiling relied on immunoSEQ multiplex PCR, and the TCRdb table lists in-frame clones only, not all of them. Here the sample spans around 50,000 clones, approximately 83% being singletons. Sample: peripheral blood, taken on day 0 of AZD1222 vaccination. Receptors were obtained from an adult in good health.

The chain is built from TRBV29-1 and TRBJ1-1, with 10 bases identical to TRBD1. The germline V gene has CDR1 SQVTM and CDR2 ANQGSEA. The V and J ends lost 6 bases and 3 bases, in that order; junction bases with no gene match: 4. CDR3 length: 13 residues. In nucleotides, the CDR3 is TGCAGCGTAGGGACAGGGGATTACACTGAAGCTTTCTTT. Protein product: CSVGTGDYTEAFF.

This chain joins TRBV5-1 and TRBJ1-4; D is possibly TRBD1 (6 bases). The CDR3 sequence is 15 residues long. Germline V gives CDR1 SGHRS, CDR2 YFSETQ. V gave up 2 bases and J gave up 1 base, with 9 bases separating them. The CDR3 DNA reads as TGCGCCAGCAGCTTACAGGGTGTAACTAATGAAAAACTGTTTTTT. Translating it yields CASSLQGVTNEKLFF. Variable domain in full (rest from reference TRBV5-1 and TRBJ1-4): KAGVTQTPRYLIKTRGQQVTLSCSPISGHRSVSWYQQTPGQGLQFLFEYFSETQRNKGNFPGRFSGRQFSNSRSEMNVSTLELGDSALYLCASSLQGVTNEKLFFGSGTQLSVL.

This chain joins TRBV5-5 and TRBJ2-7, with TRBD2 matching over 12 bases. The CDR3 covers 15 residues. CDR1 is SGHKS and CDR2 is YYEKEE in the germline V gene (reference sequence). The J segment lost 1 base and the V segment lost 1 base, leaving 0 bases of the junction unmatched. The CDR3 DNA reads TGTGCCAGCAGCTTGCTAGCGGGAGGGTCCTACGAGCAGTACTTC. Amino acid sequence: CASSLLAGGSYEQYF.

V and J are TRBV28 and TRBJ2-1; a weak D match, TRBD1 (5 bases). Germline V CDR1 and CDR2: MDHEN, SYDVKM. The length of the CDR3 is 16 residues. V was cut by 5 bases and J by 1 base, with 15 bases left in between. The CDR3 here is CASSDYGQGSYNEQFF. CDR3 sequence (DNA): TGTGCCAGCAGTGATTATGGGCAGGGTTCCTACAATGAGCAGTTCTTC. The variable domain in full, with the rest retrieved from reference TRBV28 and TRBJ2-1, is DVKVTQSSRYLVKRTGEKVFLECVQDMDHENMFWYRQDPGLGLRLIYFSYDVKMKEKGDIPEGYSVSREKKERFSLILESASTNQTSMYLCASSDYGQGSYNEQFFGPGTRLTVL.

A few counts support this clone. The chain couples TRBV7-2 to TRBJ2-7, with 7 bases lining up with TRBD2. CDR3 length: 15 amino acids. The germline V gene has CDR1 SGHTA and CDR2 FQGNSA. Trimming cost V 5 bases and J 7 bases; bases outside gene matches: 14. The CDR3 nucleotides read TGTGCCAGCAGCGGGGCTAGCGGCTTCGGGCGGGAGCAGTACTTC. It encodes CASSGASGFGREQYF.

The V call is TRBV20-1, the J call TRBJ2-7; D uncertain. Germline CDR1 DFQATT, CDR2 SNEGSKA (reference sequence). V was cut by 5 bases and J by 7 bases, with 12 bases left in between. The CDR3 loop spans 11 amino acids. The CDR3 loop is CSAQPGWEQYF. The CDR3 DNA sequence: TGCAGTGCTCAACCAGGCTGGGAGCAGTACTTC.

The CDR3 protein is CASSWSGDPNQPQHF. The CDR3 nucleotides read TGTGCCAGCAGTTGGTCCGGGGACCCCAATCAGCCCCAGCATTTT. The genes are TRBV6-5 and TRBJ1-5; maybe TRBD1 (5 bases). Germline assignment: CDR1 MNHEY and CDR2 SVGAGI. V lost 4 bases and J 3 bases, leaving 13 bases between the germline ends. CDR3 size: 15 residues.

The chain combines TRBV3-1 (or the pseudogene TRBV3-2) with TRBJ2-3, with 9 bases identical to TRBD1. The CDR3 has 18 residues. Unmatched junction bases numbered 13, after V lost 3 bases and J lost 3 bases. Germline V gene data show CDR1 as LGHDT and CDR2 as YNNKEL (reference sequence). The chain's CDR3 is CASSQNGQGFGSTDTQYF. The CDR3 coding sequence is TGTGCCAGCAGCCAGAACGGACAGGGGTTTGGGTCGACAGATACGCAGTATTTT.

The rearrangement links TRBV27 to TRBJ1-1, with D tentatively TRBD1 (5 bases). This CDR3 is built from 12 residues. Trimming stripped 4 bases from V and 8 bases from J, with 11 bases between. The V gene's germline CDR1 is MNHEY and CDR2 SMNVEV (reference sequence). Here the CDR3 DNA reads TGTGCCAGCAGTTCCCGGGGCGGGGAAGCTTTCTTT. As protein: CASSSRGGEAFF.

This rearrangement joins TRBV21-1 to TRBJ2-2; TRBD2, the D gene given by the table, was not confirmed from the DNA. TRBV21-1 is flagged as a pseudogene. The CDR3 is 16 residues long. CDR3 region: CASSTQARRDLGELFF. As DNA, the CDR3 is TGTGCCAGCAGCACTCAGGCGCGGCGGGATCTCGGGGAGCTGTTTTTT.

V usage is TRBV11-2 and J usage is TRBJ2-7; D tentatively reads TRBD1 or TRBD2 (5 bases each). Looked up from germline, CDR1 is SGHAT and CDR2 is FQNNGV. Trimming pared 4 bases from V and 2 bases from J, leaving 18 bases between. The CDR3 loop spans 16 amino acids. The CDR3 region is CASSSQLTGAAYEQYF. CDR3 in DNA: TGTGCCAGCAGCTCTCAACTCACCGGGGCCGCCTACGAGCAGTACTTC.

The rearrangement links TRBV7-2 to TRBJ2-7; D not resolved. Germline V lookup: CDR1 SGHTA, CDR2 FQGNSA. CDR3 size: 14 residues. The germline V and J ends were trimmed by 5 bases and 0 bases, with 11 bases remaining between them. The CDR3 DNA reads TGTGCCAGCAGCCCGACCACAATCTCCTACGAGCAGTACTTC. It yields the protein CASSPTTISYEQYF. The full variable domain, its missing parts supplied by reference TRBV7-2 and TRBJ2-7, is GAGVSQSPSNKVTEKGKDVELRCDPISGHTALYWYRQSLGQGLEFLIYFQGNSAPDKSGLPSDRFSAERTGGSVSTLTIQRTQQEDSAVYLCASSPTTISYEQYFGPGTRLTVT.

J is TRBJ2-1 and V is TRBV7-8; D is possibly TRBD1 (6 bases). This CDR3 has 16 residues. Germline-derived CDR1 and CDR2 are SGHVS and FQNEAQ. Trimming left V 2 bases short and J 6 bases short, with 17 bases between. The CDR3 sequence: CASSLKQGSMGNEQFF. The CDR3 bases are TGTGCCAGCAGCTTAAAACAGGGTAGTATGGGCAATGAGCAGTTCTTC. The whole variable domain, filled in from reference TRBV7-8 and TRBJ2-1, reads GAGVSQSPRYKVAKRGQDVALRCDPISGHVSLFWYQQALGQGPEFLTYFQNEAQLDKSGLPSDRFFAERPEGSVSTLKIQRTQQEDSAVYLCASSLKQGSMGNEQFFGPGTRLTVL.

J is TRBJ1-1 and V is TRBV23-1; perhaps TRBD1 as D (6 bases). TRBV23-1 is an ORF, and what it does is uncertain. V was cut by 8 bases and J by 1 base, with 20 bases left in between. This CDR3 is built from 16 residues. CDR3: CASLYLKGHPNTEAFF. Here the CDR3 DNA reads TGCGCCAGCCTATATTTAAAGGGACACCCGAACACTGAAGCTTTCTTT.

The chain combines TRBV5-5 with TRBJ1-1; possible D gene TRBD1, 5 bases. This CDR3 contains 14 residues. V was cut by 4 bases and J by 4 bases, with 14 bases left in between. Germline V gene data show CDR1 as SGHKS and CDR2 as YYEKEE (reference sequence). The CDR3 DNA reads as TGTGCCAGCAGCCGTCCGGGGGGGAGCACTGAAGCTTTCTTT. Amino acid sequence: CASSRPGGSTEAFF.

The V and J genes are TRBV5-1 and TRBJ2-3; D call uncertain. The CDR3 spans 15 residues. Germline CDR1 SGHRS, CDR2 YFSETQ. Trimming removed 1 base at V and 0 bases at J, with 9 bases between. The CDR3 nucleotides are TGCGCCAGCAGCTTGAGGTGGAAAAGCACAGATACGCAGTATTTT. As protein: CASSLRWKSTDTQYF.